The T cell receptor beta chain described here comes from a study of T-cell reconstitution after alpha-beta-depleted transplantation in children. Findings of the study overall: Newly made T cells mostly supplied T-cell counts and diversity one year after transplant.

Construction of the TCRbeta library involved unique molecular identifiers. MiXCR, applied by TCRdb to the PCR reads, yields one record per CDR3 protein. The sample lists around 670,000 distinct CDR3 sequences, approximately 14% occurring once. This clonotype showed up many times. Its antigen remains unknown. CDR3 length: 15 residues. Germline trimming cut 2 bases from V and 9 bases from J; bases unmatched to any gene: 8. The germline V gene encodes CDR1 SGHDT and CDR2 YYEEEE. The receptor was isolated from a girl aged 2-10 years with congenital amegakaryocytic thrombocytopenia, due to receive a stem cell transplant. Sequenced here: PBMCs, sampled before TCRalphabeta/CD19-depleted stem cell transplant. The gene calls are TRBV5-6 and TRBJ2-1; TRBD2 matches at 10 bases. The chain's CDR3 is CASSFGPSGSGEQFF. Written as DNA, the CDR3 is TGTGCCAGCAGCTTTGGGCCTAGCGGGAGCGGTGAGCAGTTCTTC.